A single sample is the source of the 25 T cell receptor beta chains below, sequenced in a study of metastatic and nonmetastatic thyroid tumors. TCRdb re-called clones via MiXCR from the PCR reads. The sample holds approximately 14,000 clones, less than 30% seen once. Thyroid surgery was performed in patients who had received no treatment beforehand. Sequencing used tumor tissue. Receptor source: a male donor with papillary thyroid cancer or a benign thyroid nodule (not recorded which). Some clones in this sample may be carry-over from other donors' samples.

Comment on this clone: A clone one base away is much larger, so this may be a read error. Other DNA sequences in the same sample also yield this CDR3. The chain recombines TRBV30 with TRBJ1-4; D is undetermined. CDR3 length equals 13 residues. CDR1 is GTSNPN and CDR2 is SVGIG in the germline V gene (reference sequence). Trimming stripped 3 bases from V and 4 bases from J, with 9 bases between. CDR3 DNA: TGTGCCTGGAGCTTTGCGGTTAATGAAAAACTGTTTTTT. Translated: CAWSFAVNEKLFF.

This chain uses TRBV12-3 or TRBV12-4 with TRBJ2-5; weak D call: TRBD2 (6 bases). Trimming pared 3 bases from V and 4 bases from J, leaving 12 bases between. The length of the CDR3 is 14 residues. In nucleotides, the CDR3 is TGTGCCAGCAGTTTGGGGGGAAGGCGAGAGACCCAGTACTTC. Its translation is CASSLGGRRETQYF.

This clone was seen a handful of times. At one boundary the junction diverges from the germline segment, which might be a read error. The DNA of the CDR3 is TGTGCCAGCATTTTAGCGGGATTGGGTTCACCCCTCCGCTTT. Translation: CASILAGLGSPLRF. The chain couples TRBV12-3 or TRBV12-4 to TRBJ1-6, with no clear D. The CDR3 contains 14 residues.

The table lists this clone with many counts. The CDR3 region is CASSSTPGAGSGEQYF. In DNA form, the CDR3 reads TGTGCCAGCAGCTCGACCCCTGGGGCAGGGAGTGGCGAGCAGTACTTC. The chain couples TRBV5-4 to TRBJ2-7, with D possibly called TRBD1 or TRBD2 (5 bases each). V was trimmed by 3 bases and J by 6 bases, leaving 22 bases between them. This CDR3 has 16 residues. Germline CDR1 is SGHNT and CDR2 is YYREEE (reference sequence). Combining the CDR3 with reference TRBV5-4 and TRBJ2-7 gives the whole variable domain ETGVTQSPTHLIKTRGQQVTLRCSSQSGHNTVSWYQQALGQGPQFIFQYYREEENGRGNFPPRFSGLQFPNYSSELNVNALELDDSALYLCASSSTPGAGSGEQYFGPGTRLTVT.

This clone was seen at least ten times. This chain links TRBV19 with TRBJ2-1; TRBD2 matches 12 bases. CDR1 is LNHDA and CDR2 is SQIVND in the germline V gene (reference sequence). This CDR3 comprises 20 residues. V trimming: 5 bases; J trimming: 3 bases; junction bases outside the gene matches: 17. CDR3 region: CASSLRGRASGRASYNEQFF. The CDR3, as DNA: TGTGCCAGTAGTCTTAGAGGTCGGGCTAGCGGGAGGGCCAGCTACAATGAGCAGTTCTTC.

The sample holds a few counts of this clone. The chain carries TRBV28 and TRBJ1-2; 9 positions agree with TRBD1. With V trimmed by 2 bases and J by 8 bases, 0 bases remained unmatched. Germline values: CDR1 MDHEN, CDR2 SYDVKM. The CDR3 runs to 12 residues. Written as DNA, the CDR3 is TGTGCCAGCAGTTTAGGGACAGGGGGCTACACCTTC. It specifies CASSLGTGGYTF.

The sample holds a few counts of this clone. CDR3 loop: CASSKGRLYGYTF. DNA for the CDR3: TGTGCCAGCAGTAAGGGTCGGCTCTATGGCTACACCTTC. This chain uses TRBV6-1 with TRBJ1-2; D is unresolved. Trimming pared 5 bases from V and 4 bases from J, leaving 11 bases between. CDR3 size: 13 residues. Germline lookup yields CDR1 MNHNS and CDR2 SASEGT.

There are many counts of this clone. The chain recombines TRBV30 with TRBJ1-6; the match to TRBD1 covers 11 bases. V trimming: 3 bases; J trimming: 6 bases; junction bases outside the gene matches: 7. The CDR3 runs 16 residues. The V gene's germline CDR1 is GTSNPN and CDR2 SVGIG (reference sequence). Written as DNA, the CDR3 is TGTGCCTGGAGGACCCGGGGACAGGGGGTTAATTCACCCCTCCACTTT. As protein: CAWRTRGQGVNSPLHF.

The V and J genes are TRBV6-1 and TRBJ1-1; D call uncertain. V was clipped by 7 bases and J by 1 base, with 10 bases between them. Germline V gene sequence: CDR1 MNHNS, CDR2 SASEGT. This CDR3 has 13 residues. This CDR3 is CASILGRNTEAFF. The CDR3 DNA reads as TGTGCCAGCATCTTAGGGAGGAACACTGAAGCTTTCTTT.

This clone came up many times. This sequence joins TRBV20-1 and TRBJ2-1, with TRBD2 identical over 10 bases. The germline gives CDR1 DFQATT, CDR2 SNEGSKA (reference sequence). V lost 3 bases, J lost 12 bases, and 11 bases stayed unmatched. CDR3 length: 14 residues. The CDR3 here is CSARAGTSEYRQFF. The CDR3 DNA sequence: TGCAGTGCTAGGGCCGGGACTAGCGAGTATCGGCAGTTCTTC.

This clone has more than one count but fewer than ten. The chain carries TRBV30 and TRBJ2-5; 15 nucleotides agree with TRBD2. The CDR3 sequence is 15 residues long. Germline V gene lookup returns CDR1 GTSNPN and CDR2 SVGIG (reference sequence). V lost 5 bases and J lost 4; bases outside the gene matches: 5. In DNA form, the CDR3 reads TGTGCCTGGGCAAGGACTAGCGGGAGGGGAGAGACCCAGTACTTC. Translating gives CAWARTSGRGETQYF.

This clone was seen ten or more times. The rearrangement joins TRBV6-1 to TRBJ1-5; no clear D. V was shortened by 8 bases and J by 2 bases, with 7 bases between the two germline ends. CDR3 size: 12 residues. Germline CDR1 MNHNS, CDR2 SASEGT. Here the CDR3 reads CASAAGNQPQHF. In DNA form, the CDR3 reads TGTGCCAGCGCTGCCGGCAATCAGCCCCAGCATTTT.

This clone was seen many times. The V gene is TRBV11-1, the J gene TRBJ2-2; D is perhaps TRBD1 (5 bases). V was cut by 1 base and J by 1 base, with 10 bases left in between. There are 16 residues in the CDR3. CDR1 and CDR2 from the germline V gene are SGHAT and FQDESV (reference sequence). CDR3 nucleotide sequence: TGTGCCAGCAGCTTAGGGCAGGGAAAGAACACCGGGGAGCTGTTTTTT. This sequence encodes CASSLGQGKNTGELFF.

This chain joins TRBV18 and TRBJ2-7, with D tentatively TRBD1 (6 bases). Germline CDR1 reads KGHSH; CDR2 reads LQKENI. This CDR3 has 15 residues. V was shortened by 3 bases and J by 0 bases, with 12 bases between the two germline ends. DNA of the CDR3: TGTGCCAGCTCACCGCCAACAGGGTACTCCTACGAGCAGTACTTC. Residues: CASSPPTGYSYEQYF.

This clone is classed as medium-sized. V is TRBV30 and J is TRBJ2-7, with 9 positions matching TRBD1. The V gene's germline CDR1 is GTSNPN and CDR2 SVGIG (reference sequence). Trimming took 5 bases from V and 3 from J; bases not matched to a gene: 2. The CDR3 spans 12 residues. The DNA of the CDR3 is TGTGCCTGGCAGACAGGGGGCTACGAGCAGTACTTC. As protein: CAWQTGGYEQYF.

The CDR3, as DNA: TGCGCCAGCATCCCCGAGCTGGGTTACTACGAGCAGTACTTC. It specifies CASIPELGYYEQYF. The J gene is TRBJ2-7, the V gene TRBV5-1; D is unresolved. This CDR3 contains 14 residues. In germline, CDR1 is SGHRS, CDR2 YFSETQ. The germline V and J ends were trimmed by 6 bases and 3 bases, with 16 bases remaining between them.

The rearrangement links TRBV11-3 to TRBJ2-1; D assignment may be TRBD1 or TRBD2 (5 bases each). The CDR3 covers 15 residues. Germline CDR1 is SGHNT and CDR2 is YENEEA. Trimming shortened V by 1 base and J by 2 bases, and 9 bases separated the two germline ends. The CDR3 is CASSLAGSPYNEQFF. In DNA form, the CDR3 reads TGTGCCAGCAGCTTAGCAGGGAGCCCCTACAATGAGCAGTTCTTC.

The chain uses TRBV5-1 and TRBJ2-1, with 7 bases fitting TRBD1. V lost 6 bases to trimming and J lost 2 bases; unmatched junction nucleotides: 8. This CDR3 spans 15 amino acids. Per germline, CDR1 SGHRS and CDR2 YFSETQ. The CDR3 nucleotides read TGCGCCAGCACATCTACCGGGACAGCCTACAATGAGCAGTTCTTC. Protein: CASTSTGTAYNEQFF.

As DNA, the CDR3 is TGTGCCAGCAGCCCGGGTATAGGGGGCTTCGCTGAAGCTTTCTTT. Amino acids: CASSPGIGGFAEAFF. The rearrangement uses TRBV12-3 or TRBV12-4 and TRBJ1-1; 7 bases match TRBD1. The length of the CDR3 is 15 residues. V shed 6 bases and J 6 bases; nucleotides not matched to a gene: 13.

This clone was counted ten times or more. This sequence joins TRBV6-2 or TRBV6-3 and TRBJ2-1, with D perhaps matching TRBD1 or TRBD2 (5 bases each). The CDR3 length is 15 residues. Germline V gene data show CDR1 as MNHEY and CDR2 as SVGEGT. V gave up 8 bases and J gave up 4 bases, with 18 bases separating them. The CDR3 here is CASVEGRQLYNEQFF. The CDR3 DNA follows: TGTGCCAGCGTCGAGGGGCGACAGCTATACAATGAGCAGTTCTTC.

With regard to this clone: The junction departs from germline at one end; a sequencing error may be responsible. The chain's CDR3 is CARSSGGGQGREETQYF. The CDR3 DNA sequence: TGCGCCAGAAGCTCCGGCGGGGGACAGGGGCGTGAAGAGACCCAGTACTTC. The chain has TRBV5-1 and TRBJ2-5, with 10 bases that match TRBD1. The CDR3 consists of 17 residues. Per the germline V gene, CDR1 is SGHRS and CDR2 is YFSETQ.

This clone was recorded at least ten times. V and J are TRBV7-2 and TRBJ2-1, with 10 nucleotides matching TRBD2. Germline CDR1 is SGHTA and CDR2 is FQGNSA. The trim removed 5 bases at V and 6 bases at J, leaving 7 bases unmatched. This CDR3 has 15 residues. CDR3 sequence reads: CASSRAGGLLNEQFF. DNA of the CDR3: TGTGCCAGCAGCCGAGCGGGGGGGCTTCTCAATGAGCAGTTCTTC.

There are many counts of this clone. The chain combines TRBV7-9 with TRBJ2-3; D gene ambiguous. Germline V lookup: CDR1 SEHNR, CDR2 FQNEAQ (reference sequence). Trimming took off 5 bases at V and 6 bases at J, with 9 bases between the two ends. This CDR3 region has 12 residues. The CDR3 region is CASSPDGDTQYF. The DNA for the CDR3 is TGTGCCAGCAGCCCCGACGGGGATACGCAGTATTTT.

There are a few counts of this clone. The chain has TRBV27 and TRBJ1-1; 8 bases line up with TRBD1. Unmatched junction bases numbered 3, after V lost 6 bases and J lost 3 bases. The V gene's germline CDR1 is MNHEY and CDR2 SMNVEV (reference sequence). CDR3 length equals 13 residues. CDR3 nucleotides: TGTGCCAGCAGCGGACAGGGAGACACTGAAGCTTTCTTT. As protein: CASSGQGDTEAFF.

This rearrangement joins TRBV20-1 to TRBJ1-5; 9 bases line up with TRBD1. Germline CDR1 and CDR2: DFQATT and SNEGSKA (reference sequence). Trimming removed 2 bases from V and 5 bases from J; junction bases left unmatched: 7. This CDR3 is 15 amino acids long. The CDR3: CSARPWTGADQPQHF. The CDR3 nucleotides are TGCAGTGCTAGACCCTGGACAGGGGCCGATCAGCCCCAGCATTTT.